This paragraph covers one TCR beta chain sequence. Antigen: not known. This sample was included in a study of cytomegalovirus exposure and HLA in healthy donors. Overall study: A prior study identified just under 120 million unique TCR beta sequences from roughly 180 million T cells.

Findings and limits, study-wide: It emerged from a later analysis that several of the most significant clusters appeared to be linked to common viral pathogens. High specificity and sensitivity for cytomegalovirus status were reported for the classifier.

The PCR made use of 60 Vbeta and 13 Jbeta primers. Clones were read by immunoSEQ multiplex PCR, and TCRdb kept only the in-frame ones, dropping some. Among 200,000 to 250,000 clones, 65% to 80% were seen once, and the ten largest hold less than 2%. From germline, CDR1 is SEHNR and CDR2 FQNEAQ (reference sequence). The germline V and J ends were trimmed by 1 base and 0 bases, with 12 bases remaining between them. CDR3 size: 16 residues. The clonotype was recovered from a man aged 45-65 years in good health and CMV-seronegative. This rearrangement joins TRBV7-9 to TRBJ2-5, with D perhaps TRBD2 (6 bases). Sequencing used PBMCs. The DNA for the CDR3 is TGTGCCAGCAGCTTAGGAGGAGGGCTGAACCAAGAGACCCAGTACTTC. Residues: CASSLGGGLNQETQYF. Looking up the rest from reference TRBV7-9 and TRBJ2-5 gives the full variable domain: DTGVSQNPRHKITKRGQNVTFRCDPISEHNRLYWYRQTLGQGPEFLTYFQNEAQLEKSRLLSDRFSAERPKGSFSTLEIQRTEQGDSAMYLCASSLGGGLNQETQYFGPGTRLLVL.